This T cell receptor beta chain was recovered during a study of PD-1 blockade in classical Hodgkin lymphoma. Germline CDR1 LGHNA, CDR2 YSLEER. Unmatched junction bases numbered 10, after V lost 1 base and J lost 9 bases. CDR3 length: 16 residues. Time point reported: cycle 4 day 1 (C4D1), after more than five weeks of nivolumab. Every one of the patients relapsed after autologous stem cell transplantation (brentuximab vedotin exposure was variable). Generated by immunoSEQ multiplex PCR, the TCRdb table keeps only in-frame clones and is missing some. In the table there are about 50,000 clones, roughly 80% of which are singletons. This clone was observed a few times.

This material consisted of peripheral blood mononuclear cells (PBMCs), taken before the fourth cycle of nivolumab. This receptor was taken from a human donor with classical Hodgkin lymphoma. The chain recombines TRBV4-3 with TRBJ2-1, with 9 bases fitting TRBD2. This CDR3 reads CASSQGRGLARGEQFF. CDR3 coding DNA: TGCGCCAGCAGCCAAGGAAGGGGACTAGCTAGGGGTGAGCAGTTCTTC.